This T cell receptor (beta chain) was recovered during a study of vaccination and CD4 T cells after COVID-19. About the research overall: Median time from second vaccine dose to sampling was approximately 74 days (14 to 241). Researchers treated control cultures with a CEFX pool, an HIV-1 Nef pool, or no peptide. Points from the study as a whole: Convalescent patients displayed spike mono-reactivity in 304 of 307 vaccine-specific clones.

Specified treatment: roughly 11-day PBMC culture with coronavirus spike peptide pools or control peptides (ViraFEST assay). Germline V gene sequence: CDR1 GTSNPN, CDR2 SVGIG (reference sequence). The CDR3 spans 15 residues. Trimming cost V 4 bases and J 6 bases, with 16 bases left between them. Scientists ran DNA taken from cultured CD4+ T cells through the Oncomine TCR Beta short-read assay for sequencing. The authors extracted genomic DNA from cultured CD4+ T cells. Via MiXCR, TCRdb re-called the PCR reads, giving one row per CDR3 protein. The sample shows about 3,100 distinct CDR3 sequences, roughly a fifth of them seen only once. In regard to this clonotype: Its cognate antigen is unknown.

The J gene is TRBJ1-6, the V gene TRBV30, with D tentatively TRBD1 (5 bases). This clonotype originated in a human donor who had recovered from COVID-19. Sequencing was performed on CD4+ T cells from blood, cultured in vitro. The CDR3 here is CAWKKIGTSNSPLHF. The CDR3 coding sequence is TGTGCCTGGAAGAAAATCGGGACCTCTAATTCACCCCTCCACTTT. Using reference TRBV30 and TRBJ1-6 for the parts outside the CDR3, the full variable domain is SQTIHQWPATLVQPVGSPLSLECTVEGTSNPNLYWYRQAAGRGLQLLFYSVGIGQISSEVPQNLSASRPQDRQFILSSKKLLLSDSGFYLCAWKKIGTSNSPLHFGNGTRLTVT.